These 13 T cell receptor beta chains were all obtained from the same sample, sequenced in a study of blood T cell repertoires in COVID-19. Profiled with immunoSEQ multiplex PCR; TCRdb holds only in-frame clones, not every one. Of over 100,000 clones listed, 60% to 85% were seen once; the top ten hold roughly 4.7%. Source material: peripheral blood. These receptors came from a human donor in a cohort sampled during active or convalescent COVID-19.

The chain joins TRBV15 to TRBJ2-7; D might be TRBD1 (6 bases). There are 13 residues in the CDR3. CDR1 LNHNV and CDR2 YYDKDF come from the germline V gene (reference sequence). The germline V and J ends were trimmed by 9 bases and 2 bases, with 14 bases remaining between them. CDR3 residues: CATRGSGAYEQYF. CDR3 coding DNA: TGTGCCACAAGGGGCTCAGGGGCCTACGAGCAGTACTTC.

The chain couples TRBV10-3 to TRBJ2-1; tentative D call: TRBD1 (6 bases). Deletions cut 8 bases from V and 5 bases from J, with 10 bases between. CDR3 length: 12 residues. In germline, CDR1 is ENHRY, CDR2 SYGVKD. CDR3 coding DNA: TGTGCCATCGGACAGATTAACAATGAGCAGTTCTTC. It codes for CAIGQINNEQFF.

This clone appeared a single time. The CDR3 sequence: CASSHRVTTDTQYF. DNA of the CDR3: TGTGCCAGCAGCCACAGGGTTACCACAGATACGCAGTATTTT. The chain recombines TRBV7-2 with TRBJ2-3; maybe TRBD1 (6 bases). The CDR3 loop spans 14 amino acids. Germline CDR1 is SGHTA and CDR2 is FQGNSA. The ends were cut back, 5 bases at V and 2 bases at J, with 11 bases in the middle.

V and J are TRBV5-1 and TRBJ2-7; no definite D call. Trimming left V 0 bases short and J 0 bases short, with 13 bases between. Germline assignment: CDR1 SGHRS and CDR2 YFSETQ. This CDR3 has 16 residues. The CDR3 is CASSLDPSSYSYEQYF. The CDR3 DNA is TGCGCCAGCAGCTTGGATCCTAGTTCCTACTCCTACGAGCAGTACTTC.

As regards this clone: The identical CDR3 is also encoded by other nucleotide sequences in the sample. CDR3 region: CASSTTGDNQPQHF. CDR3 bases: TGTGCCAGTAGTACAACAGGGGACAATCAGCCCCAGCATTTT. This chain joins TRBV19 and TRBJ1-5, with 7 bases lining up with TRBD1. CDR1 is LNHDA, CDR2 SQIVND, per germline (reference sequence). Trimming cost V 4 bases and J 3 bases; bases outside gene matches: 3. The CDR3 contains 14 residues.

This sequence joins TRBV7-9 and TRBJ1-6, with a tentative D call TRBD1 (5 bases). The CDR3 totals 15 residues. The germline gives CDR1 SEHNR, CDR2 FQNEAQ (reference sequence). V lost 2 bases and J 7 bases, leaving 12 bases between the germline ends. The CDR3 DNA sequence: TGTGCCAGCAGCTTAATTGGACAACAAAATTCACCCCTCCACTTT. It yields the protein CASSLIGQQNSPLHF.

The chain recombines TRBV30 with TRBJ1-1; possible D gene TRBD1, 6 bases. Germline values: CDR1 GTSNPN, CDR2 SVGIG (reference sequence). V was shortened by 4 bases and J by 5 bases, with 17 bases between the two germline ends. The CDR3 loop spans 14 amino acids. CDR3 loop: CAWNHRGGRTEAFF. The CDR3 nucleotides read TGTGCCTGGAATCATCGGGGGGGGCGTACTGAAGCTTTCTTT.

The genes are TRBV27 and TRBJ2-2, with 10 bases lining up with TRBD1. Germline CDR1 and CDR2: MNHEY and SMNVEV (reference sequence). The trim removed 6 bases at V and 6 bases at J, leaving 7 bases unmatched. The CDR3 length is 15 residues. DNA for the CDR3: TGTGCCAGCAGGGGCAAAGGACAGGGGGCCGGGGAGCTGTTTTTT. Amino acids: CASRGKGQGAGELFF.

This clone has more than one count but fewer than ten. This chain connects TRBV19 to TRBJ2-2; the D is unclear. Germline V gives CDR1 LNHDA, CDR2 SQIVND (reference sequence). Trimming removed 6 bases at V and 3 bases at J, with 14 bases between. This CDR3 has 15 residues. Here the CDR3 reads CASSPAARYTGELFF. The CDR3 DNA sequence: TGTGCCAGTAGCCCGGCGGCCCGCTACACCGGGGAGCTGTTTTTT.

This rearrangement joins TRBV6-5 to TRBJ1-1; TRBD1 matches at 8 bases. Germline V lookup: CDR1 MNHEY, CDR2 SVGAGI. The V and J ends lost 4 bases and 0 bases, in that order; junction bases with no gene match: 7. The CDR3 extends over 16 amino acids. CDR3 bases: TGTGCCAGCAGTTCTCGGACAGGGTACATGAACACTGAAGCTTTCTTT. Encoded protein: CASSSRTGYMNTEAFF.

This chain uses TRBV27 with TRBJ1-2; perhaps TRBD1 as D (5 bases). The V and J ends lost 8 bases and 4 bases respectively, with 20 bases between them. The germline gives CDR1 MNHEY, CDR2 SMNVEV (reference sequence). The CDR3 is made up of 15 amino acids. As DNA, the CDR3 is TGTGCCAGCTCAAGGAACCCAGGGATCGGCTATGGCTACACCTTC. Translation gives CASSRNPGIGYGYTF.

V usage is TRBV10-2 and J usage is TRBJ1-1; 10 nucleotides align to TRBD1. The germline gives CDR1 WSHSY, CDR2 SAAADI. J lost 4 bases, V lost 5 bases, and 10 bases had no gene match. The CDR3 runs to 16 residues. Here the CDR3 reads CASSKQKTGGFTEAFF. CDR3 in DNA: TGCGCCAGCAGTAAGCAGAAGACAGGGGGCTTCACTGAAGCTTTCTTT.

The rearrangement uses TRBV6-5 and TRBJ1-4; a weak D match, TRBD1 (6 bases). Deletions cut 8 bases from V and 0 bases from J, with 7 bases between. This CDR3 is 13 amino acids long. Germline-derived CDR1 and CDR2 are MNHEY and SVGAGI. The CDR3 protein is CASGGSTNEKLFF. The CDR3 DNA sequence: TGTGCCAGCGGGGGCTCAACTAATGAAAAACTGTTTTTT.